The next 24 T cell receptor beta chains were all read from a single sample in a study of T cell changes during pregnancy in multiple sclerosis. Some clones are missing from TCRdb's copy, which holds only in-frame ones; the method was immunoSEQ multiplex PCR. The data show tens of thousands of clones, around 93% seen once. The sample in question was peripheral blood, obtained in the third trimester of pregnancy. These receptors were collected from a female donor in good health, enrolled as a control in a pregnancy study.

The chain combines TRBV28 with TRBJ2-5; a weak D match, TRBD2 (7 bases). V was clipped by 3 bases and J by 5 bases, with 16 bases between them. This CDR3 spans 15 amino acids. The germline CDR1 and CDR2 sequences are MDHEN and SYDVKM. Here the CDR3 DNA reads TGTGCCAGCAGTTTCCCAGGGGAGGGAGGCGAGACCCAGTACTTC. Translating it yields CASSFPGEGGETQYF.

V is TRBV27 and J is TRBJ2-3; a possible D gene is TRBD2 (5 bases). Deletions cut 5 bases from V and 0 bases from J, with 21 bases between. CDR3 length: 18 amino acids. The V gene's germline CDR1 is MNHEY and CDR2 SMNVEV (reference sequence). CDR3 in amino acids: CASSITGSKMGSTDTQYF. The CDR3 DNA follows: TGTGCCAGCAGTATAACGGGATCGAAGATGGGGAGCACAGATACGCAGTATTTT.

The chain is built from TRBV27 and TRBJ2-7, with unresolved D. V dropped 1 base and J dropped 0 bases, with 7 bases sitting between them. In germline, CDR1 is MNHEY, CDR2 SMNVEV (reference sequence). This CDR3 comprises 14 residues. This chain's CDR3 is CASSLYINSYEQYF. The CDR3 DNA reads TGTGCCAGCAGTTTATACATCAACTCCTACGAGCAGTACTTC.

The DNA of the CDR3 is TGCAGCGTTTCAGAGGTGTCTAGCGAGCAGTACTTC. It codes for CSVSEVSSEQYF. V gene TRBV29-1 combines with J gene TRBJ2-7; D is undetermined. In germline, CDR1 is SQVTM, CDR2 ANQGSEA. Trimming took 5 bases from V and 6 from J, leaving 14 bases between them. The CDR3 length is 12 residues.

The chain is built from TRBV30 and TRBJ1-1; no clear D. This CDR3 comprises 12 residues. Trimming took 8 bases from V and 8 from J, leaving 18 bases between them. Germline CDR1 GTSNPN, CDR2 SVGIG (reference sequence). The CDR3 nucleotides are TGTGCCAAAGGAGAGTCCGGAACCGAAGCTTTCTTT. Translating it yields CAKGESGTEAFF.

In nucleotides, the CDR3 is TGTGCCAGCAGCGCCCGACTAGCGTCTGCATACAATGAGCAGTTCTTC. Translating it yields CASSARLASAYNEQFF. V and J are TRBV5-5 and TRBJ2-1; 8 nucleotides match TRBD2. V shed 4 bases and J 4 bases; nucleotides not matched to a gene: 10. The germline V gene encodes CDR1 SGHKS and CDR2 YYEKEE (reference sequence). There are 16 residues in the CDR3.

The V call is TRBV5-1, the J call TRBJ2-3; TRBD2 matches 9 bases. Looked up from germline, CDR1 is SGHRS and CDR2 is YFSETQ. The CDR3 has 16 amino acids. V was clipped by 2 bases and J by 0 bases; unmatched bases: 4. For the CDR3, the DNA is TGCGCCAGCAGCTTCCTAGCGGGAACTAGCACAGATACGCAGTATTTT. Translation: CASSFLAGTSTDTQYF.

This chain connects TRBV28 to TRBJ2-4, with D unresolved. The CDR3 is 13 residues long. In germline, CDR1 is MDHEN, CDR2 SYDVKM. Trimming cost V 8 bases and J 1 base, with 9 bases left between them. The CDR3 loop is CASGSGAKNIQYF. CDR3 nucleotides: TGTGCCAGCGGATCCGGGGCCAAAAACATTCAGTACTTC. Full variable domain (remainder filled in from reference TRBV28 and TRBJ2-4): DVKVTQSSRYLVKRTGEKVFLECVQDMDHENMFWYRQDPGLGLRLIYFSYDVKMKEKGDIPEGYSVSREKKERFSLILESASTNQTSMYLCASGSGAKNIQYFGAGTRLSVL.

In this sample, this clone turned up once. The gene calls are TRBV2 and TRBJ2-5; no definite D call. Per germline, CDR1 SNHLY and CDR2 FYNNEI. Trimming took 9 bases from V and 2 from J, leaving 7 bases between them. The CDR3 is made up of 11 amino acids. CDR3 sequence (DNA): TGTGCCAGTACAGCTCAAGAGACCCAGTACTTC. This sequence encodes CASTAQETQYF.

The chain joins TRBV7-9 to TRBJ2-3; D is possibly TRBD2 (6 bases). CDR3 length: 14 residues. Trimming removed 8 bases from V and 3 bases from J, with 15 bases in between. Germline lookup yields CDR1 SEHNR and CDR2 FQNEAQ (reference sequence). CDR3 coding DNA: TGTGCCAGCGGCGGGACCTGGAGTACAGATACGCAGTATTTT. Protein sequence: CASGGTWSTDTQYF. The whole variable domain, filled in from reference TRBV7-9 and TRBJ2-3, reads DTGVSQNPRHKITKRGQNVTFRCDPISEHNRLYWYRQTLGQGPEFLTYFQNEAQLEKSRLLSDRFSAERPKGSFSTLEIQRTEQGDSAMYLCASGGTWSTDTQYFGPGTRLTVL.

V is TRBV5-1 and J is TRBJ2-7; perhaps TRBD1 as D (5 bases). Per germline, CDR1 SGHRS and CDR2 YFSETQ. The CDR3 has 16 residues. The V gene lost 0 bases and the J gene lost 4 bases, with 17 bases spanning the gap. In nucleotides, the CDR3 is TGCGCCAGCAGCTTGGGGTCTCAGGGAATGCGATACGAGCAGTACTTC. Its protein product is CASSLGSQGMRYEQYF.

Regarding this clone: A read error may produce the germline difference seen at one junction end. The chain has TRBV18 and TRBJ1-5; 9 bases line up with TRBD1. CDR3 length equals 16 residues. CDR1 and CDR2 from the germline V gene are KGHSH and LQKENI. CDR3 in amino acids: CASAPGTGTDNQPQHF. The DNA of the CDR3 is TGTGCCAGCGCACCGGGGACAGGGACCGACAATCAGCCCCAGCATTTT. The complete variable domain, with remaining parts taken from reference TRBV18 and TRBJ1-5, reads NAGVMQNPRHLVRRRGQEARLRCSPMKGHSHVYWYRQLPEEGLKFMVYLQKENIIDESGMPKERFSAEFPKEGPSILRIQQVVRGDSAAYFCASAPGTGTDNQPQHFGDGTRLSIL.

This chain joins TRBV27 and TRBJ2-1, with D possibly matching TRBD1 (6 bases). Deletions cut 5 bases from V and 3 bases from J, with 11 bases between. Germline V gives CDR1 MNHEY, CDR2 SMNVEV (reference sequence). The CDR3 covers 14 residues. The CDR3 protein is CASSKVDSYNEQFF. The CDR3, as DNA: TGTGCCAGCAGTAAGGTGGACAGCTACAATGAGCAGTTCTTC.

This chain connects TRBV28 to TRBJ2-4; D is undetermined. The CDR3 covers 16 residues. Per the germline V gene, CDR1 is MDHEN and CDR2 is SYDVKM. V dropped 2 bases and J dropped 6 bases, with 17 bases sitting between them. The CDR3 DNA reads as TGTGCCAGCAGTTTACTCCCCTCATCCTCGGGAAACATTCAGTACTTC. Encoded protein: CASSLLPSSSGNIQYF.

The V and J genes are TRBV6-1 and TRBJ1-2; D perhaps matches TRBD1 (6 bases). With 2 bases removed from V and 4 bases from J, the gap between germline ends came to 20 bases. Germline-derived CDR1 and CDR2 are MNHNS and SASEGT. The CDR3 spans 17 residues. This chain's CDR3 is CASSEYYMGAVGYGYTF. The CDR3 DNA is TGTGCCAGCAGTGAATATTACATGGGGGCTGTTGGCTATGGCTACACCTTC.

This clone was found once. CDR3 coding DNA: TGCGCCAGCAGCCGGTCGGGACTAGCGGGAGGATTGTCCTACAATGAGCAGTTCTTC. Translating it yields CASSRSGLAGGLSYNEQFF. The chain employs TRBV4-1 and TRBJ2-1; 15 nucleotides line up with TRBD2. This CDR3 is 19 amino acids long. V gave up 4 bases and J gave up 1 base; unmatched junction bases: 8. Germline V gene lookup returns CDR1 MGHRA and CDR2 YSYEKL.

V is TRBV18 and J is TRBJ2-2, with D possibly being TRBD1 (5 bases). The CDR3 is 14 residues long. V lost 5 bases, J lost 6 bases, and 13 bases lay in between. Germline CDR1 reads KGHSH; CDR2 reads LQKENI. DNA for the CDR3: TGTGCCAGCTCATCAGGGATGACGGCCGGGGAGCTGTTTTTT. It encodes CASSSGMTAGELFF.

This clone was detected only once. The chain couples TRBV11-2 to TRBJ2-5, with a tentative D call TRBD2 (5 bases). V was clipped by 2 bases and J by 5 bases, with 15 bases between them. The germline V gene encodes CDR1 SGHAT and CDR2 FQNNGV. The CDR3 extends over 15 amino acids. CDR3: CASSLMVESGETQYF. The CDR3 DNA is TGTGCCAGCAGCTTAATGGTAGAGTCGGGGGAGACCCAGTACTTC.

V and J are TRBV27 and TRBJ1-5; D not resolved. The CDR3 consists of 18 residues. CDR1 and CDR2 from the germline V gene are MNHEY and SMNVEV (reference sequence). Trimming removed 3 bases at V and 0 bases at J, with 18 bases between. The CDR3 DNA reads TGTGCCAGCAGTTTCCGGCCGGGTCCTGATTATAGCAATCAGCCCCAGCATTTT. Residues: CASSFRPGPDYSNQPQHF.

The chain joins TRBV27 to TRBJ2-1; 8 bases fit TRBD2. V gave up 5 bases and J gave up 5 bases; unmatched junction bases: 11. The CDR3 has 16 residues. Per the germline V gene, CDR1 is MNHEY and CDR2 is SMNVEV (reference sequence). The CDR3 here is CASSPTGTRPHNEQFF. DNA of the CDR3: TGTGCCAGCAGTCCTACCGGGACTAGGCCCCACAATGAGCAGTTCTTC.

The chain is built from TRBV27 and TRBJ2-1, with 8 bases fitting TRBD2. CDR3 length equals 14 residues. The germline V gene has CDR1 MNHEY and CDR2 SMNVEV (reference sequence). V trimming: 7 bases; J trimming: 8 bases; junction bases outside the gene matches: 10. For the CDR3, the DNA is TGTGCCAGCAAAGGTCCTAGCGGGTTCGATGAGCAGTTCTTC. This translates into CASKGPSGFDEQFF.

The chain combines TRBV5-1 with TRBJ2-1; no firm D call. V shed 1 base and J shed 5 bases, with 10 bases lying between them. From germline, CDR1 is SGHRS and CDR2 YFSETQ. The CDR3 extends over 14 amino acids. The CDR3 spells CASSLFSANNEQFF. In DNA form, the CDR3 reads TGCGCCAGCAGCTTGTTTTCCGCTAACAATGAGCAGTTCTTC.

This clone was recorded once. The gene calls are TRBV28 and TRBJ2-3; 10 bases align to TRBD2. Trimming at V came to 5 bases and at J to 1 base, leaving 6 bases not matched to a gene. This CDR3 region has 16 residues. Germline V CDR1 and CDR2: MDHEN, SYDVKM. In nucleotides, the CDR3 is TGTGCCAGCAGTCCCACCCTAGCGGGAGGCACAGATACGCAGTATTTT. This encodes CASSPTLAGGTDTQYF.

The chain is built from TRBV28 and TRBJ1-4; 9 bases are shared with TRBD1. There are 14 residues in the CDR3. V trimming: 5 bases; J trimming: 8 bases; junction bases outside the gene matches: 6. Germline V gives CDR1 MDHEN, CDR2 SYDVKM. This chain's CDR3 is CASSPDRGWEKLFF. DNA of the CDR3: TGTGCCAGCAGTCCGGACAGGGGATGGGAAAAACTGTTTTTT.